The 25 T cell receptor beta chains given below trace back to one sample, sequenced in a study of response to subunit inactivated influenza vaccine. TCRdb ran MiXCR on the RT-PCR reads and lists one entry per CDR3 protein. The table lists hundreds of thousands of distinct CDR3 sequences, 20% to 25% of them singletons, with roughly a tenth in the top ten. The starting material was PBMCs from blood, obtained 21 months after vaccination. These receptors were taken from a man aged 45-69 years who received an inactivated influenza vaccine.

This clonotype was counted between two and nine times. The genes are TRBV5-5 and TRBJ2-7; D is possibly TRBD1 or TRBD2 (7 bases each). V shed 2 bases and J shed 4 bases, with 22 bases lying between them. This CDR3 region has 17 residues. Germline V gene data show CDR1 as SGHKS and CDR2 as YYEKEE (reference sequence). CDR3: CASSFTPTGAGGYEQYF. The CDR3 DNA follows: TGTGCCAGCAGCTTTACGCCTACAGGGGCCGGGGGGTACGAGCAGTACTTC.

This clonotype was seen a few times. The chain is built from TRBV7-8 and TRBJ1-5; D remains ambiguous. The CDR3 has 13 amino acids. CDR1 SGHVS and CDR2 FQNEAQ come from the germline V gene. The V end was cut by 3 bases, the J end by 3 bases, with 6 bases between. The CDR3 protein is CASSLVFNQPQHF. The CDR3 nucleotides read TGTGCCAGCAGCTTGGTTTTCAATCAGCCCCAGCATTTT.

This clonotype was found a few times. The chain uses TRBV19 and TRBJ2-5, with D possibly TRBD2 on 5 matching bases. CDR3 length: 13 residues. Germline loops: CDR1 LNHDA, CDR2 SQIVND (reference sequence). With 3 bases removed from V and 6 bases from J, the gap between germline ends came to 11 bases. The CDR3 DNA is TGTGCCAGTAGTATTAGCCGGGAAAAGACCCAGTACTTC. As protein: CASSISREKTQYF.

This clonotype showed up just a few times. The chain carries TRBV6-5 and TRBJ2-4, with 8 bases lining up with TRBD1. Trimming at V came to 4 bases and at J to 5 bases, leaving 4 bases not matched to a gene. The CDR3 has 14 amino acids. Germline values: CDR1 MNHEY, CDR2 SVGAGI. The CDR3 bases are TGTGCCAGCAGTTCCTACAGGGGGGAAAACATTCAGTACTTC. It is translated as CASSSYRGENIQYF.

This chain uses TRBV28 with TRBJ2-7; no definite D call. V was pared by 5 bases and J by 5 bases, with 10 bases between. CDR1 and CDR2 from the germline V gene are MDHEN and SYDVKM. The CDR3 loop spans 12 amino acids. The DNA for the CDR3 is TGTGCCAGCAGTGTGCCTCCCCACGAGCAGTACTTC. It is translated as CASSVPPHEQYF.

This clonotype was observed a few times. This chain connects TRBV20-1 to TRBJ2-1; D remains unclear. The CDR3 sequence is 15 residues long. The V end was cut by 0 bases, the J end by 2 bases, with 11 bases between. Germline V CDR1 and CDR2: DFQATT, SNEGSKA (reference sequence). Here the CDR3 DNA reads TGCAGTGCTAGAGATGTCTTTGGCCCCTACAATGAGCAGTTCTTC. Residues: CSARDVFGPYNEQFF.

The chain has TRBV10-3 and TRBJ1-1, with TRBD1 matching 8 bases. CDR3 length: 14 amino acids. Germline lookup yields CDR1 ENHRY and CDR2 SYGVKD. V shed 6 bases, J shed 5 bases, and the junction held 8 bases outside the gene matches. The CDR3 loop reads CAISDRGGITEAFF. The CDR3 bases are TGTGCCATCAGCGACAGGGGAGGCATTACTGAAGCTTTCTTT.

This clonotype was picked up many times. The genes are TRBV7-2 and TRBJ1-1, with TRBD1 matching over 7 bases. Germline values: CDR1 SGHTA, CDR2 FQGNSA. CDR3 size: 11 residues. V shed 6 bases, J shed 10 bases, and the junction held 5 bases outside the gene matches. In DNA, the CDR3 is TGTGCCAGCAGAACAGACAGGGCAGCTTTCTTT. Its protein is CASRTDRAAFF.

This clonotype was seen only a few times. The chain combines TRBV19 with TRBJ1-1; D is uncertain. Germline V gene sequence: CDR1 LNHDA, CDR2 SQIVND (reference sequence). V lost 7 bases, J lost 11 bases, and 17 bases lay in between. The CDR3 length is 12 residues. In DNA form, the CDR3 reads TGTGCCAGTACCGATGGAAGGAGCCTGGCTTTCTTT. Translating gives CASTDGRSLAFF. The entire variable domain, with the rest obtained from reference TRBV19 and TRBJ1-1, is as follows: DGGITQSPKYLFRKEGQNVTLSCEQNLNHDAMYWYRQDPGQGLRLIYYSQIVNDFQKGDIAEGYSVSREKKESFPLTVTSAQKNPTAFYLCASTDGRSLAFFGQGTRLTVV.

This clonotype came up a few times. The rearrangement uses TRBV19 and TRBJ1-2; no clear D. Trimming shortened V by 3 bases and J by 5 bases, and 13 bases separated the two germline ends. Germline loops: CDR1 LNHDA, CDR2 SQIVND (reference sequence). The CDR3 extends over 14 amino acids. The CDR3 is CASSIGPTKYGYTF. The CDR3 DNA is TGTGCCAGTAGTATCGGCCCTACGAAGTATGGCTACACCTTC.

The chain combines TRBV6-1 with TRBJ2-2; TRBD1 aligns across 10 bases. Looked up from germline, CDR1 is MNHNS and CDR2 is SASEGT. V was pared by 7 bases and J by 3 bases, with 8 bases of the junction left unmatched. The CDR3 is 16 residues long. CDR3 bases: TGTGCCAGCAACGACAGGGGGCGCGTAGACACCGGGGAGCTGTTTTTT. Its protein product is CASNDRGRVDTGELFF.

The rearrangement joins TRBV11-2 to TRBJ2-1, with 7 bases fitting TRBD1. This CDR3 is built from 15 residues. Trimming cost V 5 bases and J 8 bases; bases outside gene matches: 12. The germline CDR1 and CDR2 sequences are SGHAT and FQNNGV. The CDR3 sequence is CASSRHRGQGYEQFF. The DNA of the CDR3 is TGTGCCAGCAGCCGCCACAGGGGCCAAGGGTATGAGCAGTTCTTC.

V gene TRBV12-3 or TRBV12-4 combines with J gene TRBJ1-6; D uncertain. Trimming left V 4 bases short and J 3 bases short, with 7 bases between. The CDR3 extends over 14 amino acids. This CDR3 is CASSSVLYNSPLHF. CDR3 DNA sequence: TGTGCCAGCAGTTCCGTTCTCTATAATTCACCCCTCCACTTT.

This clonotype was seen a handful of times. The chain links TRBV29-1 to TRBJ1-4, with D possibly being TRBD1 (5 bases). V was trimmed by 7 bases and J by 4 bases, leaving 13 bases between them. CDR1 and CDR2 from the germline V gene are SQVTM and ANQGSEA. The length of the CDR3 is 13 residues. Written as DNA, the CDR3 is TGCAGCGCCCGACAGCTTCTTAATGAAAAACTGTTTTTT. As protein: CSARQLLNEKLFF.

The chain uses TRBV20-1 and TRBJ2-1; TRBD2 matches 7 bases. Trimming cost V 3 bases and J 3 bases; bases outside gene matches: 11. The CDR3 runs 16 residues. The germline gives CDR1 DFQATT, CDR2 SNEGSKA (reference sequence). This CDR3 reads CSASPPGTTFYNEQFF. The CDR3 DNA reads TGCAGTGCTAGTCCCCCCGGGACTACTTTCTACAATGAGCAGTTCTTC.

This clonotype was found a few times. The chain is built from TRBV15 and TRBJ1-2; tentative D call: TRBD1 (6 bases). V shed 1 base and J shed 5 bases, with 20 bases lying between them. Germline V lookup: CDR1 LNHNV, CDR2 YYDKDF (reference sequence). The CDR3 spans 17 residues. Here the CDR3 reads CATSRVFAGGHGYGYTF. The CDR3 nucleotides are TGTGCCACCAGCAGAGTTTTTGCTGGGGGGCACGGGTATGGCTACACCTTC.

J is TRBJ1-3 and V is TRBV5-1; no clear D. The V end lost 4 bases, the J end lost 3 bases, and 17 bases lay between the germline ends. The CDR3 spans 16 residues. Per germline, CDR1 SGHRS and CDR2 YFSETQ. The CDR3: CASSPSTGIRGNTIYF. CDR3 DNA sequence: TGCGCCAGCAGCCCCAGTACTGGGATTCGTGGAAACACCATATATTTT.

This chain connects TRBV20-1 to TRBJ2-5, with 8 bases matching TRBD1. Germline trimming cut 6 bases from V and 7 bases from J; bases unmatched to any gene: 10. Germline lookup yields CDR1 DFQATT and CDR2 SNEGSKA (reference sequence). This CDR3 region has 13 residues. The CDR3 DNA follows: TGCAGTGCATTCGGACAGGGACCGGGGACCCAGTACTTC. Its protein product is CSAFGQGPGTQYF.

This clonotype was seen more than once but under ten times. The gene calls are TRBV12-5 and TRBJ2-1; TRBD1 matches at 7 bases. V dropped 2 bases and J dropped 10; count of bases not matched to a gene: 5. Germline assignment: CDR1 LGHNT and CDR2 FRNRAP. The CDR3 spans 13 residues. Here the CDR3 reads CASGLPQGVEQFF. The CDR3, as DNA: TGTGCTAGTGGTTTGCCCCAGGGGGTCGAGCAGTTCTTC.

This clonotype was observed a few times. The chain is built from TRBV20-1 and TRBJ1-4, with 8 bases fitting TRBD1. The trim removed 6 bases at V and 7 bases at J, leaving 7 bases unmatched. Germline CDR1 is DFQATT and CDR2 is SNEGSKA (reference sequence). This CDR3 is 13 amino acids long. The DNA of the CDR3 is TGCAGTGCAAACAGGGGGATTGGTGAAAAACTGTTTTTT. Translating it yields CSANRGIGEKLFF.

This clonotype was counted at least ten times. This sequence joins TRBV5-1 and TRBJ1-1, with 9 bases matching TRBD1. Germline CDR1 and CDR2: SGHRS and YFSETQ. The J segment lost 0 bases and the V segment lost 4 bases, leaving 4 bases of the junction unmatched. CDR3 size: 15 residues. CDR3 in amino acids: CASSRGQGMNTEAFF. In DNA, the CDR3 is TGCGCCAGCAGCAGGGGACAGGGAATGAACACTGAAGCTTTCTTT.

Ten or more counts support this clonotype. This sequence joins TRBV7-2 and TRBJ1-5; D is perhaps TRBD1 (5 bases). The CDR3 sequence is 14 residues long. The germline CDR1 and CDR2 sequences are SGHTA and FQGNSA. V lost 5 bases and J 4 bases, leaving 12 bases between the germline ends. The CDR3 protein is CASSPGQRNQPQHF. Written as DNA, the CDR3 is TGTGCCAGCAGCCCGGGGCAGAGAAATCAGCCCCAGCATTTT. Based on the CDR3 plus reference TRBV7-2 and TRBJ1-5, the full variable domain is GAGVSQSPSNKVTEKGKDVELRCDPISGHTALYWYRQSLGQGLEFLIYFQGNSAPDKSGLPSDRFSAERTGGSVSTLTIQRTQQEDSAVYLCASSPGQRNQPQHFGDGTRLSIL.

Many counts were recorded for this clonotype. This sequence joins TRBV6-6 and TRBJ1-2; D uncertain. This CDR3 region has 12 residues. The germline gives CDR1 MNHNY, CDR2 SVGAGI (reference sequence). V was cut by 8 bases and J by 2 bases, with 9 bases left in between. The CDR3 loop is CASGERNYGYTF. In DNA, the CDR3 is TGTGCCAGCGGAGAGAGAAACTATGGCTACACCTTC.

The chain links TRBV30 to TRBJ2-1; D call uncertain. CDR1 and CDR2 from the germline V gene are GTSNPN and SVGIG (reference sequence). V lost 3 bases to trimming and J lost 3 bases, with 6 bases between them. This CDR3 has 12 amino acids. CDR3 loop: CAWSANYNEQFF. The CDR3 DNA reads as TGTGCCTGGAGCGCAAACTACAATGAGCAGTTCTTC.

The chain is built from TRBV6-2 or TRBV6-3 and TRBJ1-1, with D possibly being TRBD1 (5 bases). With 6 bases removed from V and 4 bases from J, the gap between germline ends came to 18 bases. Germline CDR1 reads MNHEY; CDR2 reads SVGEGT. The CDR3 extends over 15 amino acids. CDR3 residues: CASRIDSTMSTEAFF. The CDR3 region has the DNA TGTGCCAGCAGAATTGACAGTACGATGAGCACTGAAGCTTTCTTT.